The clone carrying this T cell receptor (beta chain) was seen a few times. The data stem from a study of CD8+ T cells in alopecia areata. Germline-derived CDR1 and CDR2 are SEHNR and FQNEAQ (reference sequence). The V end was cut by 3 bases, the J end by 1 base, with 3 bases between. The CDR3 is 13 amino acids. cDNA serving as the sequencing template came from extracted, reverse transcribed RNA. The method was immunoSEQ multiplex PCR; TCRdb's version includes in-frame clones alone and lacks a portion of them. The sample has more than 100,000 clones; roughly 58% are singletons. The receptor comes from a human donor with alopecia areata. The material sequenced was CD4+ T cells sorted from blood, taken at week 0. The chain is built from TRBV7-9 and TRBJ2-2; D call uncertain. CDR3 protein: CASSFKNTGELFF. Written as DNA, the CDR3 is TGTGCCAGCAGCTTTAAGAACACCGGGGAGCTGTTTTTT.